Here is one TCR beta chain with its context. Authors' analysis steps: Amplification with reference gene primers provided the estimates of nucleated cell counts. Only in-frame clones appear in the TCRdb table, and some are missing; sequencing was by immunoSEQ multiplex PCR. The V and J calls and clone size come from that table; D and trimming were worked out from the DNA. The data show over 60,000 clones, with about 80% seen just once and roughly 16% held by the top ten. The CDR3 runs to 16 residues. V shed 5 bases and J 2 bases; nucleotides not matched to a gene: 12. Germline loops: CDR1 SGHAT, CDR2 FQNNGV. This record comes from a study of blood T cell repertoires in COVID-19. Study context: Specimens from acute and convalescent COVID-19 originated in the United States, Italy and Spain. PBMCs, B-cell-depleted T cells, or T cells were the source of the cDNA or gDNA that made up the material.

Specimen: peripheral blood. The gene calls are TRBV11-2 and TRBJ2-7, with 7 bases fitting TRBD1. The TCR comes from an elderly man with active COVID-19. The CDR3 bases are TGTGCCAGCAGCCCCAGATTATCGGGACAGACCTACGAGCAGTACTTC. It translates to CASSPRLSGQTYEQYF.